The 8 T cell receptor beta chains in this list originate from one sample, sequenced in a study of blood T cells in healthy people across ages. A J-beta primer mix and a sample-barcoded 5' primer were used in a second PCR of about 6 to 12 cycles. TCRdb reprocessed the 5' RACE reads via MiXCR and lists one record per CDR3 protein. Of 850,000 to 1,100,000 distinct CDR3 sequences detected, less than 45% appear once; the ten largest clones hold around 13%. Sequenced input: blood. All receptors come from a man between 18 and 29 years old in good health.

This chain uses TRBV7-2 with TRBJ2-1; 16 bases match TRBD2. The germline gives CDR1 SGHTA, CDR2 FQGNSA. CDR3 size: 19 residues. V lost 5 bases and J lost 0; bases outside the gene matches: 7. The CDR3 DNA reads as TGTGCCAGCAGCGACCCGGGACTAGCGGGAGGGAGCTCCTACAATGAGCAGTTCTTC. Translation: CASSDPGLAGGSSYNEQFF.

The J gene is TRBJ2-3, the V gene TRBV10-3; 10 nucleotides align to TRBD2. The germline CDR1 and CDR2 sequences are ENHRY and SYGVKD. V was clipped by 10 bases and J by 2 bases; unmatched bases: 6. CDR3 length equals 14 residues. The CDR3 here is CASHSGGNTDTQYF. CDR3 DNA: TGTGCCAGCCATAGCGGGGGGAACACAGATACGCAGTATTTT.

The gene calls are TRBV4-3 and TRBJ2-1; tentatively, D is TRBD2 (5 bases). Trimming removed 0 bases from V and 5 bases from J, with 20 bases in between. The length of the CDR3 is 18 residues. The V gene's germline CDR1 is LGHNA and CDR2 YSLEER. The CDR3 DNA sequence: TGCGCCAGCAGCCAAGACGCCTACGGCAGGACTCACCACAATGAGCAGTTCTTC. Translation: CASSQDAYGRTHHNEQFF.

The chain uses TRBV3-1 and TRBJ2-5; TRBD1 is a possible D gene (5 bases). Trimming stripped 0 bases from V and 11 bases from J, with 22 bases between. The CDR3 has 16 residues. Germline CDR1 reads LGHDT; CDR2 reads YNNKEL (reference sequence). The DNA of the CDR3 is TGTGCCAGCAGCCAAGATAGTACAGGAATCTTCGGTGAGCAGTACTTC. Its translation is CASSQDSTGIFGEQYF.

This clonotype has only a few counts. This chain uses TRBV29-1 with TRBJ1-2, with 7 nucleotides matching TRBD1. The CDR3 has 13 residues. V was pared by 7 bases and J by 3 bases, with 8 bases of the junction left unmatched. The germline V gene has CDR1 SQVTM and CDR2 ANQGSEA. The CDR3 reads CSDRDSSYYGYTF. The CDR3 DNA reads TGCAGCGACCGGGACAGTTCTTACTATGGCTACACCTTC.

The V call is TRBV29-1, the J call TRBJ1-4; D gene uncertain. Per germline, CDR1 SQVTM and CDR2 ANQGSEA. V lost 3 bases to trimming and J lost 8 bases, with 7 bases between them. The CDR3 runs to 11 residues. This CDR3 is CSVDSGEKLFF. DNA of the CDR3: TGCAGCGTTGATTCTGGGGAAAAACTGTTTTTT.

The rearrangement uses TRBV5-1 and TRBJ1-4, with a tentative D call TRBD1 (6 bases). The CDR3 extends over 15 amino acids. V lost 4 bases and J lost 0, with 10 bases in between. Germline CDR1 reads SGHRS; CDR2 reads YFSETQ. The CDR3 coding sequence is TGCGCCAGCAGCCCCGGACAGTCAACTAATGAAAAACTGTTTTTT. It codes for CASSPGQSTNEKLFF.

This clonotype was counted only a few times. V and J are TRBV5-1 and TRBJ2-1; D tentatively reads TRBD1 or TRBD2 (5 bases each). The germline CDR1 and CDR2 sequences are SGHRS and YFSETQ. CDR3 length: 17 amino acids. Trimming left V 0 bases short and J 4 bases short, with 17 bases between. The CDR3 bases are TGCGCCAGCAGCTTGGCCTTGGTAGCTGGGGGTTACAATGAGCAGTTCTTC. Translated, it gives CASSLALVAGGYNEQFF.